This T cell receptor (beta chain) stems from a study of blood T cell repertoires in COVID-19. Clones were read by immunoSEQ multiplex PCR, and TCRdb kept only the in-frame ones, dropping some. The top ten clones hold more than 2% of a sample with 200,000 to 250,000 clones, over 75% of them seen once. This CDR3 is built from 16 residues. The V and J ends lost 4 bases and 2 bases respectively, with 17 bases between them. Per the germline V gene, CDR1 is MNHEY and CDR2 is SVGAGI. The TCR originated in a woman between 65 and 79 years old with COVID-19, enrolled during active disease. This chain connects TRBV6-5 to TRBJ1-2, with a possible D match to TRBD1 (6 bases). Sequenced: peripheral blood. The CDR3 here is CASSSGLVTGNYGYTF. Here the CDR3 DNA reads TGTGCCAGCAGTTCCGGCCTTGTGACAGGCAACTATGGCTACACCTTC.